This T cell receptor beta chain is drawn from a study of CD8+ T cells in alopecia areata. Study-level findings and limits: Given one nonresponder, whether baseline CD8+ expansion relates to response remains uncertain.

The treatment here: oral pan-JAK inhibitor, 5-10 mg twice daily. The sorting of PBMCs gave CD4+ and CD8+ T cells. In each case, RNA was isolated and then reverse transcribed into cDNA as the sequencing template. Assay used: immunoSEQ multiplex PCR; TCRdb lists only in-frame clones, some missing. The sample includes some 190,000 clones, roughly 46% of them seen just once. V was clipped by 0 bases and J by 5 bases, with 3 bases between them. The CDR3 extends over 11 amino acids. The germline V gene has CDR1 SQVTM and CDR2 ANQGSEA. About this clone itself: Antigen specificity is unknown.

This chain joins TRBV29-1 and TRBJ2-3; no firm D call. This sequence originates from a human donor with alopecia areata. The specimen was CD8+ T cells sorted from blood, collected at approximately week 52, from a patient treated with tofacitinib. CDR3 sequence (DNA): TGCAGCGTTGAAGAAGTAGATACGCAGTATTTT. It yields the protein CSVEEVDTQYF.